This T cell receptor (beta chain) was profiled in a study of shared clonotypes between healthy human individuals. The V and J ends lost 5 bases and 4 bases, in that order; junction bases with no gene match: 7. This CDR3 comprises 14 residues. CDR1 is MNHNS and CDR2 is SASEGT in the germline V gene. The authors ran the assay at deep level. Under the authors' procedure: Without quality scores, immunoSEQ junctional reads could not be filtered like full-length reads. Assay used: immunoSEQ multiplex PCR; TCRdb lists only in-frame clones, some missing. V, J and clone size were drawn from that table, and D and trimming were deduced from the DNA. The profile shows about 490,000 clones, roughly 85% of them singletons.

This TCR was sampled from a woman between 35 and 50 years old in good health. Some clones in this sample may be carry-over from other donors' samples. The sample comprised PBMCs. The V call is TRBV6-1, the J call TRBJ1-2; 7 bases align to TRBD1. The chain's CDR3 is CASSPQTGSYGYTF. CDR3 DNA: TGTGCCAGCAGTCCTCAGACAGGGTCCTATGGCTACACCTTC.